This entry is about one TCR beta chain. Its antigen remains unidentified. Both 60 Vbeta primers and 13 Jbeta primers went into the PCR. Per the study methods: The count from a later analysis was some 76 million unique TCR beta chains, roughly 11 million of them shared. The assay was immunoSEQ multiplex PCR, and TCRdb's table has in-frame clones only and misses some. Clone size and V and J calls were adopted from that table, with D and trimming inferred from the DNA. The data show about 170,000 clones, with under 85% seen just once and 4.5% to 5.5% held by the top ten. The sample belongs to a study of cytomegalovirus exposure and HLA in healthy donors. Study details: Early release data held some 79 million unique TCRs from HLA-typed donors.

CDR1 and CDR2 (germline): SGHDT, YYEEEE. The ends were cut back, 2 bases at V and 3 bases at J, with 12 bases in the middle. The CDR3 totals 15 residues. Study-level points and caveats: TCR beta V segments were, for the most part, productive about 90% or about 30% of the time in an earlier analysis. Beyond CMV serostatus, there was no information to go on about immune exposure.

Sequences were obtained from PBMCs. The receptor comes from a young woman in good health and CMV-seropositive. V and J are TRBV5-6 and TRBJ1-3, with D possibly being TRBD1 (6 bases). The CDR3 region is CASSFKQGYGNTIYF. In DNA form, the CDR3 reads TGTGCCAGCAGCTTTAAACAGGGTTATGGAAACACCATATATTTT.